The T cell receptor (beta chain) under discussion was sequenced for a study of T cell changes during pregnancy in multiple sclerosis. The assay was immunoSEQ multiplex PCR, and TCRdb's table has in-frame clones only and misses some. Among tens of thousands of clones listed, around 92% were seen once. The ends were cut back, 4 bases at V and 5 bases at J, with 20 bases in the middle. The length of the CDR3 is 17 residues. The germline gives CDR1 SGHTA, CDR2 FQGNSA. Source: CD8+ T cells from peripheral blood mononuclear cells, taken in the third trimester of pregnancy. The TCR comes from a female donor with multiple sclerosis, enrolled in a pregnancy study. The chain links TRBV7-2 to TRBJ1-4, with D maybe TRBD1 (6 bases). The CDR3 bases are TGTGCCAGCAGCTCAGCGGGGGGGCTCGGCTACAATGAAAAACTGTTTTTT. This codes for CASSSAGGLGYNEKLFF.